Given below is one T cell receptor (beta chain) in context. The data derive from a study of control samples from healthy donors and cancer patients. Per the germline V gene, CDR1 is SGHVS and CDR2 is FNYEAQ. J gave up 3 bases and V 1 base, and 5 bases lay outside the gene matches. The CDR3 totals 16 residues. TCRdb keeps only in-frame clones here, not all; method: immunoSEQ multiplex PCR. Here the sample spans roughly 120,000 clones, about 90% being singletons. Sequencing input: blood. V gene TRBV7-6 combines with J gene TRBJ2-4, with 8 bases fitting TRBD2. This receptor was identified in a man aged 50 to 60 in good health. CDR3 amino acids: CASSLGPGGVKNIQYF. CDR3 nucleotides: TGTGCCAGCAGCTTAGGACCGGGGGGGGTCAAAAACATTCAGTACTTC.